This T cell receptor (beta chain) appears in the sequencing data of a study of immune characterization of retroperitoneal liposarcoma. TCRdb fed the PCR reads into MiXCR, producing one record per CDR3 protein. The sample contains roughly 10,000 distinct CDR3 sequences, 25% to 30% of which appear only once. Trimming stripped 3 bases from V and 4 bases from J, with 12 bases between. The CDR3 loop spans 14 amino acids. This chain links TRBV12-3 or TRBV12-4 with TRBJ1-1, with D possibly TRBD1 on 5 matching bases. This sequence originates from a male donor with retroperitoneal liposarcoma. Sequencing was done on a sample of tumor tissue. CDR3 protein: CASSFWGGGTEAFF. The CDR3 DNA is TGTGCCAGCAGTTTCTGGGGGGGGGGCACTGAAGCTTTCTTT.